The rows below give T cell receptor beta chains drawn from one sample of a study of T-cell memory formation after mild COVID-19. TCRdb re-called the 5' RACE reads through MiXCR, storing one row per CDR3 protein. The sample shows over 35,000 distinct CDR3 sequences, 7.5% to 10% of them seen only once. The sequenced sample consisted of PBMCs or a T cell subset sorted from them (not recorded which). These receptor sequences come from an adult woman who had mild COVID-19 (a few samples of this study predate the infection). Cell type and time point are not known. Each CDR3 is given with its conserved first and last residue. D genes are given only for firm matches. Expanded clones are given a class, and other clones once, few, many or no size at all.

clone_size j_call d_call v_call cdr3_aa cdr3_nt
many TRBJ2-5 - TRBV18 CASSPPESVTQYF TGTGCCAGCTCACCACCGGAGTCAGTGACCCAGTACTTC
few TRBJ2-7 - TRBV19 CASSIRGPMKGQQYF TGTGCCAGTAGTATACGAGGACCCATGAAAGGCCAGCAGTACTTC
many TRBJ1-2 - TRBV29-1 CSVARDTQNYGYTF TGCAGCGTTGCCCGGGACACACAAAACTATGGCTACACCTTC
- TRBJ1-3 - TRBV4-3 CASSSHASDGNTIYF TGCGCCAGCAGCTCCCACGCCTCGGATGGAAACACCATATATTTT
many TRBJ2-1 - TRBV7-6 CASSLQSGGHNEQFF TGTGCCAGCAGCTTACAATCGGGGGGCCACAATGAGCAGTTCTTC
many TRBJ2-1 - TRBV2 CASSENNEQFF TGTGCCAGCAGCGAGAACAATGAGCAGTTCTTC
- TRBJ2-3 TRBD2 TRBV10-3 CAISGGGDTQYF TGTGCCATCAGTGGGGGGGGAGATACGCAGTATTTT
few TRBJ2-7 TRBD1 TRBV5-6 CASSRQGAHEQYF TGTGCCAGCAGCCGACAGGGGGCCCACGAGCAGTACTTC
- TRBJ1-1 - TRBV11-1 CASSPRSGALNTEAFF TGTGCCAGCAGCCCCCGTTCGGGGGCACTGAACACTGAAGCTTTCTTT
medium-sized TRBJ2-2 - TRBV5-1 CASSLPGAANTGELFF TGCGCCAGCAGCTTACCCGGGGCGGCGAACACCGGGGAGCTGTTTTTT
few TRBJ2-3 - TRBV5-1 CASATPTADTQYF TGCGCCAGCGCAACCCCGACAGCAGATACGCAGTATTTT
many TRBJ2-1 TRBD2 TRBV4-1 CASSQETGGIREQFF TGCGCCAGCAGCCAAGAAACGGGGGGAATAAGGGAGCAGTTCTTC
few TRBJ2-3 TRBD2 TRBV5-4 CASSAGLAGGRPDTQYF TGTGCCAGCAGCGCGGGCTTAGCGGGGGGGCGACCAGATACGCAGTATTTT
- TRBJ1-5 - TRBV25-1 CASSGGANQPQHF TGTGCCAGCAGTGGGGGGGCCAATCAGCCCCAGCATTTT
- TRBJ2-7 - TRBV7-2 CASSFVSSDEQYF TGTGCCAGCAGCTTCGTTAGCTCCGACGAGCAGTACTTC
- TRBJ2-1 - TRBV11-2 CASSPIGSSSYNEQFF TGTGCCAGCAGCCCCATAGGGTCAAGCTCCTACAATGAGCAGTTCTTC
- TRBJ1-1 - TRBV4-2 CASSQDTDYSEAFF TGTGCCAGCAGCCAAGACACGGATTACAGTGAAGCTTTCTTT
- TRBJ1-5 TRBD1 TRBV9 CASSSGGAADSNQPQHF TGTGCCAGCAGCTCAGGGGGAGCCGCTGATAGCAATCAGCCCCAGCATTTT
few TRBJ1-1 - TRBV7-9 CASSPELNTEAFF TGTGCCAGCAGCCCGGAGCTGAACACTGAAGCTTTCTTT
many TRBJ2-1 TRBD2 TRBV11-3 CASSLAGGVHNEQFF TGTGCCAGCAGCTTAGCGGGGGGGGTCCACAATGAGCAGTTCTTC
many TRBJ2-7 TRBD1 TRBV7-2 CASSESSDRAYEQYF TGTGCCAGCAGCGAATCCTCGGACAGGGCCTACGAGCAGTACTTC
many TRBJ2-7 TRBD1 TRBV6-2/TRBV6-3 CASSSPGTGNPYEQYF TGTGCCAGCAGTTCGCCCGGGACAGGGAATCCCTACGAGCAGTACTTC
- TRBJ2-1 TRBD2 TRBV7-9 CASSPRGAGGNEQFF TGTGCCAGCAGCCCGCGGGGGGCCGGGGGAAATGAGCAGTTCTTC
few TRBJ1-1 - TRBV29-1 CSVAQGRTEAFF TGCAGCGTTGCTCAGGGGCGGACTGAAGCTTTCTTT
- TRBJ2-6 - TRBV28 CASSSAGANVLTF TGTGCCAGCAGTTCTGCAGGGGCCAACGTCCTGACTTTC
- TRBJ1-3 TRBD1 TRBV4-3 CASSLGQGARTIYF TGCGCCAGCAGCCTAGGACAGGGGGCAAGAACCATATATTTT
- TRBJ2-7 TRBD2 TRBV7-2 CASSPPLGTSGRVGHEQYF TGTGCCAGCAGCCCACCCCTAGGGACTAGCGGGAGGGTCGGCCACGAGCAGTACTTC
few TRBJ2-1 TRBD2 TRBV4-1 CASSHFSGGAGEQFF TGCGCCAGCAGCCATTTTAGCGGGGGGGCTGGTGAGCAGTTCTTC
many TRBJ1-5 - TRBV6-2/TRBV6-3 CASEVPGQPQHF TGTGCCAGCGAAGTGCCGGGACAGCCCCAGCATTTT
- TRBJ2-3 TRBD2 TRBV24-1 CATSDWLAGSTDTQYF TGTGCCACCAGTGATTGGCTAGCGGGGAGCACAGATACGCAGTATTTT
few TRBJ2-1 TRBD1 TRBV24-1 CAIGTGVSYNEQFF TGTGCCATCGGGACAGGGGTTTCCTACAATGAGCAGTTCTTC
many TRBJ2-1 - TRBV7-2 CASSPRGVYNEQFF TGTGCCAGCAGCCCGAGGGGTGTATACAATGAGCAGTTCTTC
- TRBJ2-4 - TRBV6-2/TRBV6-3 CASSYITAKNIQYF TGTGCCAGCAGTTACATAACGGCCAAAAACATTCAGTACTTC
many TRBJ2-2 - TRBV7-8 CASSLRERWDTGELFF TGTGCCAGCAGCCTACGGGAGCGGTGGGACACCGGGGAGCTGTTTTTT
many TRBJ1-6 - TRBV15 CATSRTDMAGSSPLHF TGTGCCACCAGCAGGACCGATATGGCGGGGAGTTCACCCCTCCACTTT
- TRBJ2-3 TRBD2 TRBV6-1 CASSARIGTSADTQYF TGTGCCAGCAGTGCCCGCATCGGGACTAGTGCAGATACGCAGTATTTT
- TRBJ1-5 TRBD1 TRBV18 CASSADRVHQPQHF TGTGCCAGCTCCGCCGACAGGGTTCATCAGCCCCAGCATTTT
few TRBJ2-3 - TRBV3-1 CASSHGRVTDTQYF TGTGCCAGCAGCCACGGCAGGGTGACAGATACGCAGTATTTT
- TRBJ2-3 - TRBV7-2 CASSLRPSAGTDTQYF TGTGCCAGCAGCTTACGACCTTCAGCGGGTACAGATACGCAGTATTTT
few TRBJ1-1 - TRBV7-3 CASSLQENTEAFF TGTGCCAGCAGCTTACAGGAGAACACTGAAGCTTTCTTT
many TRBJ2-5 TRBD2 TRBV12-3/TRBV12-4 CASRKTGLAGAETQYF TGTGCCAGCAGGAAAACTGGGCTAGCGGGGGCTGAGACCCAGTACTTC
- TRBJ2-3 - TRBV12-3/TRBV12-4 CASRRGTDTQYF TGTGCCAGCAGAAGAGGCACAGATACGCAGTATTTT
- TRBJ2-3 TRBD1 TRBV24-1 CATSDRTGVTDTQYF TGTGCCACCAGTGACCGGACAGGGGTCACAGATACGCAGTATTTT
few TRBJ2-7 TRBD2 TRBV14 CASSPSLGGYYEQYF TGTGCCAGCAGCCCCTCCTTGGGAGGGTACTACGAGCAGTACTTC
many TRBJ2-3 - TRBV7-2 CASSLFGDTQYF TGTGCCAGCAGCTTGTTTGGCGATACGCAGTATTTT
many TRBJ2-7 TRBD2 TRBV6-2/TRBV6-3 CASSYGTSGRPYEQYF TGTGCCAGCAGTTACGGGACTAGCGGGAGACCCTACGAGCAGTACTTC
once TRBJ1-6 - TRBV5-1 CASSFAQGGNSPLHF TGCGCCAGCAGCTTTGCGCAGGGCGGCAATTCACCCCTCCACTTT
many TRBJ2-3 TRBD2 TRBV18 CASSLLPTSGETTDTQYF TGTGCCAGCTCACTTTTGCCGACTAGCGGGGAAACCACAGATACGCAGTATTTT
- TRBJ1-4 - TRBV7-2 CASSLTGTPNEKLFF TGTGCCAGCAGCTTAACAGGCACCCCCAATGAAAAACTGTTTTTT
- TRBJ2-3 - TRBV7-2 CASSAGGTGTDTQYF TGTGCCAGCAGCGCAGGCGGGACAGGCACAGATACGCAGTATTTT